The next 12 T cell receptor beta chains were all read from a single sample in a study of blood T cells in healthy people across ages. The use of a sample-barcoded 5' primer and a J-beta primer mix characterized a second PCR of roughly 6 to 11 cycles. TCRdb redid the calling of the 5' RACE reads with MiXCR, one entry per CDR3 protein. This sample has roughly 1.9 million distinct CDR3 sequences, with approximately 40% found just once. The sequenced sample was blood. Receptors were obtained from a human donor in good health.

The chain's CDR3 is CASSVRFGSLHF. Here the CDR3 DNA reads TGTGCCAGCAGCGTCAGGTTTGGATCCCTCCACTTT. The chain is built from TRBV7-9 and TRBJ1-6; D not certain. The CDR3 loop spans 12 amino acids. Germline V lookup: CDR1 SEHNR, CDR2 FQNEAQ (reference sequence). With 5 bases removed from V and 14 bases from J, the gap between germline ends came to 13 bases.

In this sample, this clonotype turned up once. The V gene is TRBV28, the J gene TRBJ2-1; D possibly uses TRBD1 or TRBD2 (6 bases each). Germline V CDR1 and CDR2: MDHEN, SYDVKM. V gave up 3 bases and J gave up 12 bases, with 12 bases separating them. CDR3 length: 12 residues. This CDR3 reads CASSFQRGRQFF. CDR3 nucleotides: TGTGCCAGCAGTTTCCAACGGGGGCGGCAGTTCTTC.

The CDR3 here is CATSREVTGYNEQFF. CDR3 nucleotides: TGTGCCACCAGCAGAGAAGTGACAGGGTACAATGAGCAGTTCTTC. The V gene is TRBV15, the J gene TRBJ2-1; 7 bases are a match to TRBD1. This CDR3 is built from 15 residues. Trimming took 0 bases from V and 4 from J; bases not matched to a gene: 3. The germline V gene has CDR1 LNHNV and CDR2 YYDKDF (reference sequence).

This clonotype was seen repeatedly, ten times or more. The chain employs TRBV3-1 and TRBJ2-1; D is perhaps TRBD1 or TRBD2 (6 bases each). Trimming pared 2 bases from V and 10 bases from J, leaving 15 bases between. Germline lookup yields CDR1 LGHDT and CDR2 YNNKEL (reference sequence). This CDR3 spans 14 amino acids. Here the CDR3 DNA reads TGTGCCAGCAGCCAACGGACAGTTCGGGAGGAGCAGTTCTTC. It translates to CASSQRTVREEQFF.

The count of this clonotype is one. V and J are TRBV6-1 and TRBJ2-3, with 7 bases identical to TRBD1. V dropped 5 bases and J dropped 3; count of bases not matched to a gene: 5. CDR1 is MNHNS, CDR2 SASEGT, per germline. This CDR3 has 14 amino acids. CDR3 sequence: CASSPHRGTDTQYF. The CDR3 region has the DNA TGTGCCAGCAGTCCCCACAGGGGAACAGATACGCAGTATTTT.

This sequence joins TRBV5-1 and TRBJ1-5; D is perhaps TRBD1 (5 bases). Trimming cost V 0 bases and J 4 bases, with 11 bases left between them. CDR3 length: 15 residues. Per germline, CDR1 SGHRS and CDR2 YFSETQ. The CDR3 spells CASSLGDRLNQPQHF. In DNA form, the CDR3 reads TGCGCCAGCAGCTTGGGAGACAGATTGAATCAGCCCCAGCATTTT.

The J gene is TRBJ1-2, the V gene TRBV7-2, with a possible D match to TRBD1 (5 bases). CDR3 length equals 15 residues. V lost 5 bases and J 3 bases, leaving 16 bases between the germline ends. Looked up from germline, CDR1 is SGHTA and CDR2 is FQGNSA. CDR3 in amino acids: CASSINLGGDYGYTF. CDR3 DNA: TGTGCCAGCAGCATCAATCTGGGGGGAGACTATGGCTACACCTTC.

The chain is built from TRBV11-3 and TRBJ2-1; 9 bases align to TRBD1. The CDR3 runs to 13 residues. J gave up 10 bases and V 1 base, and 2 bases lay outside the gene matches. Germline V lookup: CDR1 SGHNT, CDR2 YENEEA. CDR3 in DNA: TGTGCCAGCAGCTTAGGAGGACAGGGGGAGCAGTTCTTC. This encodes CASSLGGQGEQFF.

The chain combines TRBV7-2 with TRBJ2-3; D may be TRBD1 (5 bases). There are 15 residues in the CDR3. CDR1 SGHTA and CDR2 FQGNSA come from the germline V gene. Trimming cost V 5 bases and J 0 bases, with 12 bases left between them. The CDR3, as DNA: TGTGCCAGCAGCACCCGACAGATTAGCACAGATACGCAGTATTTT. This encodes CASSTRQISTDTQYF.

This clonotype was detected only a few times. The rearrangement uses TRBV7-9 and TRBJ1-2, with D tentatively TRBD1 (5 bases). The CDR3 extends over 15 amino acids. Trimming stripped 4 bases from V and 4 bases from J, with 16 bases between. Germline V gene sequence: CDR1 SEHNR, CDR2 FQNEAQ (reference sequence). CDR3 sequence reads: CASSSGTMWIYGYTF. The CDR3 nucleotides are TGTGCCAGCAGCTCCGGGACGATGTGGATCTATGGCTACACCTTC.

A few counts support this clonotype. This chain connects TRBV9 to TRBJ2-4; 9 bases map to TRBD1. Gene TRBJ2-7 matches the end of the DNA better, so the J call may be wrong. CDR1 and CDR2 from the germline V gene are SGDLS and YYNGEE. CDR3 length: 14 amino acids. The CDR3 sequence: CASSSSDRGFEQYF. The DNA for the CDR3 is TGTGCCAGCAGCTCGTCGGACAGGGGTTTCGAGCAGTACTTC.

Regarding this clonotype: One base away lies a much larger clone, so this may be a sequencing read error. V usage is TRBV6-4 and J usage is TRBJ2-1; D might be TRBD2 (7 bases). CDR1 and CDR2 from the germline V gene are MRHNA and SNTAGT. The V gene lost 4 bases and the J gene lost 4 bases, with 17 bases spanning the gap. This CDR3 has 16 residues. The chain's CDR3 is CASSVAGGGLYNEQFF. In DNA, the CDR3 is TGTGCCAGCAGTGTGGCTGGCGGGGGCCTATACAATGAGCAGTTCTTC.